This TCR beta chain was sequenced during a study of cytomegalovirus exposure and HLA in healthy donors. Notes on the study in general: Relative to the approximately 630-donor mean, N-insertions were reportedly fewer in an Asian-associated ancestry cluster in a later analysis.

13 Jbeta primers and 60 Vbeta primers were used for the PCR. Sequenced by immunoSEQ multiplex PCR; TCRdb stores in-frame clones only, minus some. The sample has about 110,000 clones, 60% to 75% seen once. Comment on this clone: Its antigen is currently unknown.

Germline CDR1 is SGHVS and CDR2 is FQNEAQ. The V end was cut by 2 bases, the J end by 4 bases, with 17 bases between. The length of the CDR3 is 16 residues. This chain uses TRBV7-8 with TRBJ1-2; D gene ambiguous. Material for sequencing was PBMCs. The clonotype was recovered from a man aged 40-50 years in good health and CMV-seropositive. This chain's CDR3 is CASSLLFPQKSYGYTF. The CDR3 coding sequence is TGTGCCAGCAGCTTACTCTTTCCCCAGAAATCCTATGGCTACACCTTC.